One sample yielded the 16 T cell receptor beta chains listed below, sequenced in a study of T-cell reconstitution after alpha-beta-depleted transplantation in children (dated by TCRdb to 2016 to 2017). Taken with the paper, the label for treatment or condition translates to: allogeneic hematopoietic cell transplantation with graft depleted of TCRalphabeta T cells and CD19 B cells. Libraries came from PCR. The instrument was an Illumina HiSeq 2500. Molecular barcoding was employed in the preparation of TCR libraries, with unique molecular identifiers being used to normalize TCRbeta repertoire quantification. TCRdb handled the public reads itself, with Q25 trimming in fastp and clone calling in MiXCR, and kept productive beta chains. Rows are combined by CDR3 protein, so each entry shows the most common genes and DNA. Recorded for this sample are about 420,000 distinct CDR3 sequences; around 15% of them occurred a single time. Together, the top ten hold approximately 28% of the sample.

The material sequenced was PBMCs, mostly from graft donor cells, taken 360 days after TCRalphabeta/CD19-depleted stem cell transplant. The receptors were sampled from a boy less than two years old who had a stem cell transplant for Wiskott-Aldrich syndrome, so the T cells may come from the graft donor.

This clonotype was observed a handful of times. V gene TRBV7-2 combines with J gene TRBJ2-1, with D tentatively TRBD1 (6 bases). This CDR3 has 14 residues. The germline V gene has CDR1 SGHTA and CDR2 FQGNSA. Between the trimmed V and J ends, which lost 3 bases and 4 bases, there was a span of 10 bases. The CDR3 loop is CASSLGHLYNEQFF. The CDR3 region has the DNA TGTGCCAGCAGCTTGGGACACCTTTACAATGAGCAGTTCTTC. Supplemented by reference TRBV7-2 and TRBJ2-1, the full variable domain reads GAGVSQSPSNKVTEKGKDVELRCDPISGHTALYWYRQSLGQGLEFLIYFQGNSAPDKSGLPSDRFSAERTGGSVSTLTIQRTQQEDSAVYLCASSLGHLYNEQFFGPGTRLTVL.

This clonotype was detected a few times. CDR3 in amino acids: CASRGTAFGGELFF. In nucleotides, the CDR3 is TGTGCCAGCAGGGGGACAGCATTTGGCGGGGAGCTGTTTTTT. This chain joins TRBV28 and TRBJ2-2; 7 bases line up with TRBD1. V shed 6 bases and J 7 bases; nucleotides not matched to a gene: 8. CDR3 size: 14 residues. The germline CDR1 and CDR2 sequences are MDHEN and SYDVKM.

This clonotype was counted between two and nine times. The chain links TRBV10-2 to TRBJ2-6, with 7 nucleotides matching TRBD1. Germline values: CDR1 WSHSY, CDR2 SAAADI. The CDR3 spans 17 residues. Trimming removed 6 bases from V and 0 bases from J; junction bases left unmatched: 8. The CDR3 coding sequence is TGCGCCAGCAGCCTACAGGGGTCGAGCTCTGGGGCCAACGTCCTGACTTTC. Amino acids: CASSLQGSSSGANVLTF.

This clonotype was picked up many times. This chain connects TRBV12-3 or TRBV12-4 to TRBJ2-1; 15 bases fit TRBD2. The ends lost 5 bases at V and 7 bases at J; junction bases unmatched: 9. CDR3 size: 17 residues. The CDR3 DNA follows: TGTGCCAGCAGTCTCCGGACTAGCGGGAGGGCCAAGAATGAGCAGTTCTTC. Translating it yields CASSLRTSGRAKNEQFF.

At least ten counts were recorded for this clonotype. The V gene is TRBV5-1, the J gene TRBJ2-7, with D tentatively TRBD1 (6 bases). The ends were cut back, 4 bases at V and 7 bases at J, with 15 bases in the middle. The length of the CDR3 is 13 residues. Per the germline V gene, CDR1 is SGHRS and CDR2 is YFSETQ. The CDR3 loop is CASSPGDSREQYF. The DNA of the CDR3 is TGCGCCAGCAGCCCAGGGGATTCGAGAGAGCAGTACTTC.

The V gene is TRBV4-1, the J gene TRBJ2-5, with D perhaps TRBD2 (7 bases). The germline V and J ends were trimmed by 5 bases and 2 bases, with 12 bases remaining between them. The V gene's germline CDR1 is MGHRA and CDR2 YSYEKL. This CDR3 contains 14 residues. The CDR3 DNA reads TGCGCCAGCAGCGGGGGGGCTGGGCAAGAGACCCAGTACTTC. It codes for CASSGGAGQETQYF.

This clonotype was found many times. This chain uses TRBV6-6 with TRBJ1-6; D uncertain. CDR1 and CDR2 from the germline V gene are MNHNY and SVGAGI (reference sequence). V was cut by 0 bases and J by 13 bases, with 7 bases left in between. This CDR3 has 12 residues. CDR3 amino acids: CASSYSTGPLHF. CDR3 sequence (DNA): TGTGCCAGCAGTTACTCGACTGGTCCCCTCCACTTT.

The chain employs TRBV11-3 and TRBJ2-1; possible D gene TRBD2, 6 bases. V dropped 1 base and J dropped 6 bases, with 13 bases sitting between them. Germline CDR1 reads SGHNT; CDR2 reads YENEEA. The CDR3 consists of 15 residues. The CDR3 loop is CASSLASAPSNEQFF. The CDR3 DNA follows: TGTGCCAGCAGCTTAGCTAGCGCCCCGAGCAATGAGCAGTTCTTC.

This rearrangement joins TRBV16 to TRBJ2-7; D is undetermined. CDR1 and CDR2 (germline): KGHSY, FQNENV. Trimming took 4 bases from V and 4 from J, leaving 11 bases between them. The CDR3 spans 13 residues. CDR3 amino acids: CASSRASQYEQYF. The CDR3 DNA reads as TGTGCCAGCAGCCGGGCCTCCCAATACGAGCAGTACTTC.

The CDR3 region is CATSPQGDPYEQYF. The DNA for the CDR3 is TGTGCCACCAGCCCTCAGGGGGATCCCTACGAGCAGTACTTC. The rearrangement links TRBV15 to TRBJ2-7; 7 bases align to TRBD1. The CDR3 contains 14 residues. Trimming removed 5 bases from V and 2 bases from J; junction bases left unmatched: 6. The germline V gene encodes CDR1 LNHNV and CDR2 YYDKDF (reference sequence).

This clonotype turned up a few times. This chain links TRBV5-1 with TRBJ1-2; D gene uncertain. The V gene lost 0 bases and the J gene lost 4 bases, with 10 bases spanning the gap. Germline V gene lookup returns CDR1 SGHRS and CDR2 YFSETQ. CDR3 length equals 14 residues. CDR3 DNA: TGCGCCAGCAGCTTGGTGTCAGAGGGCTATGGCTACACCTTC. Amino acid sequence: CASSLVSEGYGYTF.

The chain uses TRBV10-3 and TRBJ2-3, with D possibly TRBD1 on 5 matching bases. CDR3 size: 13 residues. Germline assignment: CDR1 ENHRY and CDR2 SYGVKD. V shed 6 bases and J shed 6 bases, with 13 bases lying between them. CDR3 in DNA: TGTGCCATCAGGTCCCCCAGGGATGATACGCAGTATTTT. Its translation: CAIRSPRDDTQYF.

This clonotype was seen a handful of times. This rearrangement joins TRBV7-2 to TRBJ2-7; weak D call: TRBD2 (6 bases). Germline CDR1 reads SGHTA; CDR2 reads FQGNSA. The ends were cut back, 3 bases at V and 1 base at J, with 10 bases in the middle. This CDR3 is built from 14 residues. Here the CDR3 DNA reads TGTGCCAGCAGCTTCAGCGGGCGATCCTACGAGCAGTACTTC. This gives the protein CASSFSGRSYEQYF.

This chain uses TRBV5-1 with TRBJ2-1; no reliable D call. Trimming shortened V by 1 base and J by 4 bases, and 12 bases separated the two germline ends. The length of the CDR3 is 15 residues. Germline values: CDR1 SGHRS, CDR2 YFSETQ. The CDR3 bases are TGCGCCAGCAGCTTGTTGGGTCCCCAATACAATGAGCAGTTCTTC. It yields the protein CASSLLGPQYNEQFF.

The J gene is TRBJ1-2, the V gene TRBV7-2; no firm D call. This CDR3 is built from 12 residues. V lost 3 bases to trimming and J lost 3 bases, with 5 bases between them. Germline CDR1 SGHTA, CDR2 FQGNSA. CDR3 DNA sequence: TGTGCCAGCAGCTTGCAGGACTATGGCTACACCTTC. Protein product: CASSLQDYGYTF.

The chain joins TRBV19 to TRBJ2-1; D is uncertain. The ends were cut back, 3 bases at V and 0 bases at J, with 6 bases in the middle. Per the germline V gene, CDR1 is LNHDA and CDR2 is SQIVND (reference sequence). This CDR3 has 14 amino acids. The CDR3 DNA follows: TGTGCCAGTAGTATGACGAGCTCCTACAATGAGCAGTTCTTC. It translates to CASSMTSSYNEQFF.